These 4 T cell receptor beta chains came from one sample sequenced in a study of control samples from healthy donors and cancer patients. Some clones are missing from TCRdb's copy, which holds only in-frame ones; the method was immunoSEQ multiplex PCR. The sample holds roughly 76,000 clones, 94% seen once. The sequenced sample was blood. The receptors here all came from a woman between 40 and 50 years old in good health.

This chain joins TRBV10-3 and TRBJ1-5; D unclear. This CDR3 region has 13 residues. Germline V gene lookup returns CDR1 ENHRY and CDR2 SYGVKD. V was shortened by 8 bases and J by 3 bases, with 11 bases between the two germline ends. The CDR3: CAIGKGINQPQHF. In DNA form, the CDR3 reads TGTGCCATCGGGAAAGGTATCAATCAGCCCCAGCATTTT.

This clone was counted between two and nine times. The V gene is TRBV7-2, the J gene TRBJ1-2, with 10 nucleotides matching TRBD1. Germline V CDR1 and CDR2: SGHTA, FQGNSA. There are 15 residues in the CDR3. Losses at the gene ends were 5 bases for V and 0 bases for J; bases not matched to a gene: 3. The CDR3 loop reads CASSRGTGANYGYTF. The CDR3 nucleotides are TGTGCCAGCAGCAGGGGGACAGGGGCTAACTATGGCTACACCTTC. The whole variable domain, filled in from reference TRBV7-2 and TRBJ1-2, reads GAGVSQSPSNKVTEKGKDVELRCDPISGHTALYWYRQSLGQGLEFLIYFQGNSAPDKSGLPSDRFSAERTGGSVSTLTIQRTQQEDSAVYLCASSRGTGANYGYTFGSGTRLTVV.

The chain recombines TRBV6-5 with TRBJ1-3; the D gene is possibly TRBD1 (5 bases). Germline V gene lookup returns CDR1 MNHEY and CDR2 SVGAGI. The CDR3 is 15 amino acids. V was trimmed by 11 bases and J by 0 bases, leaving 17 bases between them. CDR3 bases: TGTGCCGAAGCAGGGACTGAGAGCTCTGGAAACACCATATATTTT. Its translation is CAEAGTESSGNTIYF.

The genes are TRBV5-6 and TRBJ2-1, with a weak D call TRBD2 (5 bases). The CDR3 has 13 residues. Germline V gives CDR1 SGHDT, CDR2 YYEEEE. Trimming shortened V by 2 bases and J by 5 bases, and 8 bases separated the two germline ends. The CDR3 here is CASSFFSDNEQFF. The DNA of the CDR3 is TGTGCCAGCAGCTTCTTTAGCGACAATGAGCAGTTCTTC.